Below are 19 T cell receptor beta chains sequenced from a single sample in a study of shared clonotypes between healthy human individuals. Assay used: immunoSEQ multiplex PCR; TCRdb lists only in-frame clones, some missing. Of some 690,000 clones listed, 90% are singletons. Sequenced sample: memory CD8+ T cells from PBMCs. Subset meaning: CD45RO+ cells pooled with CCR7-negative TemRA cells. The receptors shown here come from a young man in good health. Some clones in this sample may be carry-over from other donors' samples.

This sequence joins TRBV6-6 and TRBJ2-3; D might be TRBD2 (5 bases). Trimming removed 8 bases at V and 6 bases at J, with 15 bases between. From germline, CDR1 is MNHNY and CDR2 SVGAGI (reference sequence). This CDR3 is 13 amino acids long. CDR3 in amino acids: CASGGSPSDTQYF. In DNA form, the CDR3 reads TGTGCCAGCGGAGGCAGTCCGAGCGATACGCAGTATTTT.

This rearrangement joins TRBV27 to TRBJ2-5; 9 bases are shared with TRBD2. Losses at the gene ends were 2 bases for V and 5 bases for J; bases not matched to a gene: 15. In germline, CDR1 is MNHEY, CDR2 SMNVEV (reference sequence). CDR3 length: 18 amino acids. The chain's CDR3 is CASSLGSPLAGAGETQYF. CDR3 sequence (DNA): TGTGCCAGCAGTTTAGGGTCCCCTTTAGCGGGAGCAGGCGAGACCCAGTACTTC.

The chain is built from TRBV28 and TRBJ2-3, with 8 bases matching TRBD2. CDR1 is MDHEN, CDR2 SYDVKM, per germline. The CDR3 loop spans 14 amino acids. V dropped 6 bases and J dropped 5; count of bases not matched to a gene: 7. The CDR3 protein is CASRREANLDTQYF. The CDR3 DNA is TGTGCCAGCAGGCGGGAGGCTAACCTAGATACGCAGTATTTT.

A word on this clone: This specimen includes other DNA sequences encoding the same CDR3. Written as DNA, the CDR3 is TGTGCCAGCAGTCCCCGGACATACTACGAGCAGTACTTC. Translated: CASSPRTYYEQYF. This sequence joins TRBV27 and TRBJ2-7; D possibly corresponds to TRBD1 (5 bases). V was shortened by 5 bases and J by 3 bases, with 11 bases between the two germline ends. CDR3 length equals 13 residues. Germline loops: CDR1 MNHEY, CDR2 SMNVEV (reference sequence).

This clone was seen only a few times. This chain uses TRBV7-2 with TRBJ2-5, with 8 bases lining up with TRBD2. Judging by the DNA end, TRBJ2-7 fits better; the J call may be wrong. The CDR3 spans 15 residues. Germline values: CDR1 SGHTA, CDR2 FQGNSA. The CDR3 reads CASDWAGGPNYEQYF. The CDR3 nucleotides are TGTGCCAGTGACTGGGCGGGAGGACCAAACTACGAGCAGTACTTC.

This clone has only one observation. This chain links TRBV7-7 with TRBJ2-1; D perhaps matches TRBD1 (6 bases). Germline V CDR1 and CDR2: SSHAT, FNYEAQ (reference sequence). The CDR3 has 14 residues. V was clipped by 1 base and J by 6 bases, with 10 bases between them. CDR3 DNA sequence: TGTGCCAGCAGCTTAGATCGAGGGGGCAATGAGCAGTTCTTC. This gives the protein CASSLDRGGNEQFF.

V is TRBV4-1 and J is TRBJ1-1; D gene uncertain. The CDR3 length is 14 residues. CDR1 is MGHRA, CDR2 YSYEKL, per germline. Trimming took 0 bases from V and 1 from J, leaving 6 bases between them. This CDR3 is CASSQDEENTEAFF. Here the CDR3 DNA reads TGCGCCAGCAGCCAAGACGAGGAGAACACTGAAGCTTTCTTT.

The CDR3, as DNA: TGTGCCAGCAGCTTTTTCAGCTCTGACAATGAGCAGTTCTTC. Translated, it gives CASSFFSSDNEQFF. This rearrangement joins TRBV11-1 to TRBJ2-1; D is unclear. The germline gives CDR1 SGHAT, CDR2 FQDESV (reference sequence). With 3 bases removed from V and 5 bases from J, the gap between germline ends came to 11 bases. The CDR3 length is 14 residues.

In its sample, this clone was seen once. The chain employs TRBV29-1 and TRBJ1-2; TRBD1 is a possible D gene (5 bases). Trimming took off 7 bases at V and 3 bases at J, with 15 bases between the two ends. The CDR3 extends over 13 amino acids. The germline V gene encodes CDR1 SQVTM and CDR2 ANQGSEA. CDR3 nucleotide sequence: TGCAGCGCCATCACCGCAGGGTACTATGGCTACACCTTC. Its protein is CSAITAGYYGYTF.

The chain combines TRBV29-1 with TRBJ2-2; 8 nucleotides line up with TRBD2. Trimming at V came to 6 bases and at J to 4 bases, leaving 13 bases not matched to a gene. The CDR3 runs 16 residues. Germline V gives CDR1 SQVTM, CDR2 ANQGSEA. The CDR3 spells CSVEGLSSGRTGELFF. CDR3 bases: TGCAGCGTCGAGGGGCTCTCTAGCGGGCGCACCGGGGAGCTGTTTTTT.

The chain links TRBV14 to TRBJ2-3; 7 nucleotides line up with TRBD1. The CDR3 consists of 15 residues. Germline CDR1 and CDR2: SGHDN and FVKESK. J lost 2 bases, V lost 1 base, and 3 bases had no gene match. The CDR3 sequence is CASSQGGTDTDTQYF. The CDR3 DNA sequence: TGTGCCAGCAGCCAAGGTGGGACAGACACAGATACGCAGTATTTT.

The chain links TRBV27 to TRBJ2-1; 11 bases align to TRBD2. Trimming at V came to 5 bases and at J to 8 bases, leaving 14 bases not matched to a gene. In germline, CDR1 is MNHEY, CDR2 SMNVEV (reference sequence). The CDR3 consists of 17 residues. The CDR3 nucleotides read TGTGCCAGCAGTACGATCGGGATAGCGGGAGGGCCCCATGAGCAGTTCTTC. Protein: CASSTIGIAGGPHEQFF.

The CDR3 coding sequence is TGTGCCAGCAGTTTGGTTGGGGGTACCCGAGCCAACGTCCTGACTTTC. This codes for CASSLVGGTRANVLTF. V gene TRBV27 combines with J gene TRBJ2-6; D may match TRBD1 or TRBD2 (5 bases each). Germline V gene data show CDR1 as MNHEY and CDR2 as SMNVEV (reference sequence). V lost 3 bases to trimming and J lost 7 bases, with 16 bases between them. This CDR3 is 16 amino acids long.

V and J are TRBV2 and TRBJ2-2; 7 bases are shared with TRBD1. This CDR3 spans 20 amino acids. CDR1 SNHLY and CDR2 FYNNEI come from the germline V gene. Germline trimming cut 8 bases from V and 0 bases from J; bases unmatched to any gene: 21. DNA of the CDR3: TGTGCCAGCGGGGGCAGCAGTAAAGGGCGAGGACAGGCGAACACCGGGGAGCTGTTTTTT. It encodes CASGGSSKGRGQANTGELFF.

The chain links TRBV11-3 to TRBJ2-5; 7 bases line up with TRBD2. The CDR3 has 14 amino acids. The V gene's germline CDR1 is SGHNT and CDR2 YENEEA. The J segment lost 3 bases and the V segment lost 2 bases, leaving 3 bases of the junction unmatched. This chain's CDR3 is CASSLNLAEETQYF. The CDR3 DNA sequence: TGTGCCAGCAGCTTAAATCTAGCGGAAGAGACCCAGTACTTC.

The chain uses TRBV29-1 and TRBJ2-3, with D tentatively TRBD2 (5 bases). Germline CDR1 reads SQVTM; CDR2 reads ANQGSEA. This CDR3 spans 14 amino acids. Between the trimmed V and J ends, which lost 1 base and 3 bases, there was a span of 11 bases. In DNA form, the CDR3 reads TGCAGCGTTGAAGGACCAGCGGAGACAGATACGCAGTATTTT. It yields the protein CSVEGPAETDTQYF.

This clone was seen many times. V usage is TRBV15 and J usage is TRBJ2-3; D is uncertain. V was trimmed by 11 bases and J by 2 bases, leaving 11 bases between them. The CDR3 has 12 residues. Germline V gene lookup returns CDR1 LNHNV and CDR2 YYDKDF (reference sequence). The CDR3, as DNA: TGTGCCGTTCGTCCCGACACAGATACGCAGTATTTT. Protein sequence: CAVRPDTDTQYF. Combining the CDR3 with reference TRBV15 and TRBJ2-3 gives the whole variable domain DAMVIQNPRYQVTQFGKPVTLSCSQTLNHNVMYWYQQKSSQAPKLLFHYYDKDFNNEADTPDNFQSRRPNTSFCFLDIRSPGLGDTAMYLCAVRPDTDTQYFGPGTRLTVL.

The rearrangement joins TRBV30 to TRBJ2-2; the D gene is possibly TRBD1 (6 bases). CDR3 size: 13 residues. V was shortened by 4 bases and J by 0 bases, with 6 bases between the two germline ends. Germline assignment: CDR1 GTSNPN and CDR2 SVGIG (reference sequence). CDR3 nucleotides: TGTGCCTGGACAGGGGCGAACACCGGGGAGCTGTTTTTT. Translating gives CAWTGANTGELFF.

The rearrangement joins TRBV27 to TRBJ1-5; D is uncertain. V dropped 8 bases and J dropped 0 bases, with 11 bases sitting between them. The CDR3 contains 14 residues. The germline CDR1 and CDR2 sequences are MNHEY and SMNVEV (reference sequence). CDR3 in amino acids: CASGHPYSNQPQHF. CDR3 DNA sequence: TGTGCCAGCGGCCATCCTTATAGCAATCAGCCCCAGCATTTT.